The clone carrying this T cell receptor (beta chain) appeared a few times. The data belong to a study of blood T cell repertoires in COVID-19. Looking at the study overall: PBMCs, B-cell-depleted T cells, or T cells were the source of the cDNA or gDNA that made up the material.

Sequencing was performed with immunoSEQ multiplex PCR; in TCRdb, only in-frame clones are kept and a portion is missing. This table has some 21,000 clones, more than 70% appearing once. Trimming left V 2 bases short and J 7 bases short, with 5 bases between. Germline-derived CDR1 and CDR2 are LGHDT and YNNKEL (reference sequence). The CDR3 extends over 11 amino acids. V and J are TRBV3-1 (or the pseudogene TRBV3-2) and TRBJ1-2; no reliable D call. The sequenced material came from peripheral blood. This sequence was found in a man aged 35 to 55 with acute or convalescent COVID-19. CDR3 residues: CASSQLGGYTF. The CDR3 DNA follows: TGTGCCAGCAGCCAACTCGGTGGCTACACCTTC.